This T cell receptor beta chain is from a study of molecular identifiers for immune sequencing clone quantification. This clonotype was seen repeatedly, ten times or more. The CDR3 consists of 16 residues. V trimming: 4 bases; J trimming: 1 base; junction bases outside the gene matches: 9. Germline V CDR1 and CDR2: KGHSH, LQKENI. Via MiXCR, TCRdb re-called the PCR reads, giving one row per CDR3 protein. This table holds approximately 90,000 distinct CDR3 sequences, roughly a fifth found once. The sample comprised naive CD8+ T cells from blood, with Jurkat cell RNA spiked in. Subset meaning: FACS-sorted CD8+CD4-CCR7+CD45RA+ naive T cells. V gene TRBV18 combines with J gene TRBJ1-1; 7 positions match TRBD1. The source of this sequence is a human donor in good health. Some libraries in this study had Jurkat cell RNA spiked in. The CDR3 coding sequence is TGTGCCAGCTCACTAGCCCGGGGACAGCAGAACACTGAAGCTTTCTTT. This translates into CASSLARGQQNTEAFF.